A selection of T cell receptor beta chains follows, all from one sample in a study of blood T cell repertoires in COVID-19. The method was immunoSEQ multiplex PCR; TCRdb's version includes in-frame clones alone and lacks a portion of them. In the table there are about 16,000 clones, 85% to 90% of which are singletons. Sample: peripheral blood. The receptors derive from a man in his sixties with acute or convalescent COVID-19. CDR3s include the opening cysteine and the closing phenylalanine or tryptophan. D genes are given only for firm matches. Some rows mark clone size as missing; the rest say once, few, many or name a class of expanded clone.

v_call,d_call,clone_size,j_call,cdr3_nt,cdr3_aa
TRBV6-5,TRBD2,-,TRBJ2-1,TGTGCCAGCAGGGAGCTGGGGGGGGAGCAGTTCTTC,CASRELGGEQFF
TRBV15,TRBD1,once,TRBJ2-1,TGTGCCACCAGCACCTCCGGGACAGAGATAAATGAGCAGTTCTTC,CATSTSGTEINEQFF
TRBV6-5,-,-,TRBJ1-5,TGTGCCACCTCGATAAGCATTAGCAATCAGCCCCAGCATTTT,CATSISISNQPQHF
TRBV2,TRBD1,-,TRBJ2-7,TGTGCCACCAAGCAGGTGGGACAGGGTCCCTACGAGCAGTACTTC,CATKQVGQGPYEQYF
TRBV27,TRBD1,-,TRBJ2-7,TGTGCCAGCAGTTTAAGGGACAGGGGAAGGGGTCTCTCCTACGAGCAGTACTTC,CASSLRDRGRGLSYEQYF
TRBV28,TRBD2,once,TRBJ2-3,TGTGCCAGCAGTCTCACAGGGGGACTAGCGGGACGCACAGATACGCAGTATTTT,CASSLTGGLAGRTDTQYF
TRBV3-1/TRBV3-2,-,-,TRBJ1-2,TGTGCCAGCAGCCAAGTCCGGACATATGGCTACACCTTC,CASSQVRTYGYTF
TRBV10-3,TRBD2,-,TRBJ2-1,TGTGCCATCAGTGGGGTTCCGGGACTAGCGGAGTACAATGAGCAGTTCTTC,CAISGVPGLAEYNEQFF
TRBV6-5,-,-,TRBJ2-2,TGTGCCAGCAGTTACCCCATCACCGGGGAGCTGTTTTTT,CASSYPITGELFF
TRBV18,TRBD2,-,TRBJ2-3,TGTGCCAGCTCACAACAGGGGACGTCTAGCGGGAGGAGGGCAGATACGCAGTATTTT,CASSQQGTSSGRRADTQYF
TRBV28,-,-,TRBJ1-2,TGTGCCAGCAGTTTGGCGGGCCCCTATGGCTACACCTTC,CASSLAGPYGYTF